These 20 T cell receptor beta chains were all obtained from the same sample, sequenced in a study of regulatory T cells in long-lasting Graves disease. Researchers made TCR beta libraries by using iRepertoire HTBI primers and running Arm-PCR on CDR3 regions. One entry per CDR3 protein, called by TCRdb with MiXCR from the multiplex PCR reads. The table has about 290,000 distinct CDR3 sequences, around 20% seen once. Time point: persistent/refractory GD, antithyroid drugs over 5 years with positive TRAb. The TCR library was prepared using RNA isolated from PBMCs. The material sequenced was peripheral blood mononuclear cells (PBMCs), taken when the disease was refractory, from a patient treated with antithyroid drugs. All receptors come from a female donor with Graves disease.

The rearrangement links TRBV7-2 to TRBJ2-7, with D possibly matching TRBD2 (6 bases). The CDR3 length is 16 residues. Germline CDR1 and CDR2: SGHTA and FQGNSA. The V end was cut by 2 bases, the J end by 1 base, with 15 bases between. CDR3 sequence reads: CASSLSGGTFSYEQYF. The CDR3 DNA is TGTGCCAGCAGCTTAAGTGGGGGGACGTTTTCCTACGAGCAGTACTTC.

The chain is built from TRBV20-1 and TRBJ2-2, with 11 nucleotides matching TRBD2. The J segment lost 3 bases and the V segment lost 6 bases, leaving 9 bases of the junction unmatched. This CDR3 spans 16 amino acids. Germline CDR1 and CDR2: DFQATT and SNEGSKA (reference sequence). The CDR3 spells CSAPATSGKYTGELFF. The DNA of the CDR3 is TGCAGTGCCCCCGCGACTAGCGGGAAATACACCGGGGAGCTGTTTTTT.

In its sample, this clonotype was seen many times. The chain recombines TRBV6-2 or TRBV6-3 with TRBJ2-2; the D is unclear. V was clipped by 2 bases and J by 5 bases, with 6 bases between them. Germline V gene sequence: CDR1 MNHEY, CDR2 SVGEGT. CDR3 length equals 13 residues. Written as DNA, the CDR3 is TGTGCCAGCAGTTACACACCGACCGGGGAGCTGTTTTTT. Its translation is CASSYTPTGELFF.

In this sample, this clonotype turned up many times. The V gene is TRBV20-1, the J gene TRBJ1-4, with D perhaps TRBD1 (6 bases). V lost 5 bases and J lost 4, with 20 bases in between. The V gene's germline CDR1 is DFQATT and CDR2 SNEGSKA (reference sequence). The CDR3 has 16 residues. The CDR3 spells CSAPKTHGQYNEKLFF. The CDR3 DNA reads TGCAGTGCTCCCAAGACACACGGACAGTATAATGAAAAACTGTTTTTT.

This clonotype came up a few times. The V call is TRBV5-6, the J call TRBJ1-6; maybe TRBD1 (6 bases). The CDR3 sequence is 13 residues long. Between the trimmed V and J ends, which lost 1 base and 14 bases, there was a span of 13 bases. From germline, CDR1 is SGHDT and CDR2 YYEEEE. In DNA, the CDR3 is TGTGCCAGCAGCTTGACAGGGCTAAACGCCCTCCACTTT. It codes for CASSLTGLNALHF.

Concerning this clonotype: A much larger clone differs by one base, so this may be a read error. The V call is TRBV27, the J call TRBJ1-1; D is unresolved. Trimming took off 6 bases at V and 5 bases at J, with 10 bases between the two ends. Germline V gene sequence: CDR1 MNHEY, CDR2 SMNVEV (reference sequence). This CDR3 is 12 amino acids long. The CDR3 DNA sequence: TGTGCCAGCAGCAAGGGTTCTACTGAAGCTTTCTTT. This codes for CASSKGSTEAFF.

This chain links TRBV20-1 with TRBJ1-1; TRBD1 agrees at 10 bases. This CDR3 comprises 16 residues. Germline values: CDR1 DFQATT, CDR2 SNEGSKA (reference sequence). Trimming at V came to 2 bases and at J to 5 bases, leaving 11 bases not matched to a gene. CDR3 sequence: CSARQIRQGARTEAFF. In DNA form, the CDR3 reads TGCAGTGCTAGACAGATAAGACAGGGGGCTAGAACTGAAGCTTTCTTT.

In this sample, this clonotype turned up many times. The rearrangement joins TRBV12-3 or TRBV12-4 to TRBJ2-7; unclear D gene. Trimming removed 5 bases from V and 3 bases from J, with 11 bases in between. CDR3 length: 13 residues. As DNA, the CDR3 is TGTGCCAGCAGTGAAGACCCCGTCTACGAGCAGTACTTC. Translated, it gives CASSEDPVYEQYF.

In its sample, this clonotype was seen a few times. The rearrangement uses TRBV19 and TRBJ1-2; D possibly corresponds to TRBD1 (5 bases). From germline, CDR1 is LNHDA and CDR2 SQIVND (reference sequence). V shed 1 base and J shed 8 bases, with 17 bases lying between them. The CDR3 has 15 residues. The CDR3 DNA is TGTGCCAGTAGTATAGTTGCGACAGCTGGAGGAGGCTACACCTTC. It specifies CASSIVATAGGGYTF.

The table lists this clonotype with a few counts. The rearrangement links TRBV28 to TRBJ2-3; TRBD1 matches 8 bases. This CDR3 is built from 14 residues. Germline CDR1 and CDR2: MDHEN and SYDVKM. Trimming removed 5 bases from V and 5 bases from J; junction bases left unmatched: 6. CDR3 protein: CASSPIDRGDTQYF. In DNA, the CDR3 is TGTGCCAGCAGTCCAATCGACAGGGGAGATACGCAGTATTTT. Drawing the rest from reference TRBV28 and TRBJ2-3, the complete variable domain is DVKVTQSSRYLVKRTGEKVFLECVQDMDHENMFWYRQDPGLGLRLIYFSYDVKMKEKGDIPEGYSVSREKKERFSLILESASTNQTSMYLCASSPIDRGDTQYFGPGTRLTVL.

This clonotype was detected ten times or more. The CDR3 region is CAILKGETQYF. The CDR3 DNA reads as TGTGCCATCCTAAAGGGTGAGACCCAGTACTTC. The chain combines TRBV2 with TRBJ2-5; D not resolved. V was clipped by 10 bases and J by 5 bases, with 11 bases between them. This CDR3 spans 11 amino acids. The germline CDR1 and CDR2 sequences are SNHLY and FYNNEI.

This clonotype was recorded at least ten times. The chain combines TRBV28 with TRBJ1-5; unclear D gene. Between the trimmed V and J ends, which lost 6 bases and 7 bases, there was a span of 10 bases. From germline, CDR1 is MDHEN and CDR2 SYDVKM. This CDR3 has 12 residues. The CDR3 sequence is CASRRNTQPQHF. For the CDR3, the DNA is TGTGCCAGCAGAAGGAACACGCAGCCCCAGCATTTT.

Points on this clonotype: A far larger clone is a single base away, which makes a read error likely. The genes are TRBV9 and TRBJ2-5; no clear D. The CDR3 has 12 amino acids. CDR1 is SGDLS and CDR2 is YYNGEE in the germline V gene. Between the trimmed V and J ends, which lost 3 bases and 6 bases, there was a span of 9 bases. This CDR3 is CASSGIGKTQYF. The CDR3, as DNA: TGTGCCAGCAGCGGGATTGGAAAGACCCAGTACTTC.

This clonotype was seen at least ten times. The chain couples TRBV20-1 to TRBJ2-7; 9 nucleotides match TRBD1. Losses at the gene ends were 7 bases for V and 4 bases for J; bases not matched to a gene: 2. CDR1 is DFQATT and CDR2 is SNEGSKA in the germline V gene (reference sequence). This CDR3 is 11 amino acids long. This CDR3 reads CSGDREYEQYF. The CDR3 DNA sequence: TGCAGTGGGGACAGGGAGTACGAGCAGTACTTC.

V and J are TRBV7-2 and TRBJ2-5, with a weak D call TRBD1 (5 bases). V lost 1 base, J lost 4 bases, and 13 bases lay in between. The germline V gene encodes CDR1 SGHTA and CDR2 FQGNSA. CDR3 length equals 15 residues. CDR3 loop: CASSLDIFGAETQYF. The CDR3 nucleotides read TGTGCCAGCAGCTTAGATATCTTTGGGGCAGAGACCCAGTACTTC.

In its sample, this clonotype was seen many times. This rearrangement joins TRBV28 to TRBJ1-4, with no clear D. Germline assignment: CDR1 MDHEN and CDR2 SYDVKM. This CDR3 region has 16 residues. V was pared by 6 bases and J by 7 bases, with 21 bases between. The chain's CDR3 is CASSSVRLTGSEKLFF. The CDR3 DNA sequence: TGTGCCAGCAGCTCAGTACGACTCACGGGGAGTGAAAAACTGTTTTTT. The full variable domain, with the rest looked up from reference TRBV28 and TRBJ1-4, is DVKVTQSSRYLVKRTGEKVFLECVQDMDHENMFWYRQDPGLGLRLIYFSYDVKMKEKGDIPEGYSVSREKKERFSLILESASTNQTSMYLCASSSVRLTGSEKLFFGSGTQLSVL.

The V and J genes are TRBV7-2 and TRBJ1-1, with a possible D match to TRBD1 (5 bases). There are 13 residues in the CDR3. Germline V gene data show CDR1 as SGHTA and CDR2 as FQGNSA. V was shortened by 7 bases and J by 0 bases, with 9 bases between the two germline ends. The CDR3 loop reads CASKRGMNTEAFF. The CDR3, as DNA: TGTGCCAGCAAGCGGGGGATGAACACTGAAGCTTTCTTT.

The chain joins TRBV30 to TRBJ2-7, with a weak D call TRBD2 (6 bases). The CDR3 is 14 residues long. V dropped 2 bases and J dropped 6 bases, with 17 bases sitting between them. CDR1 and CDR2 (germline): GTSNPN, SVGIG (reference sequence). The CDR3 is CAWSKGGWVIEQYF. The CDR3 bases are TGTGCCTGGAGTAAGGGAGGATGGGTAATCGAGCAGTACTTC.

This clonotype was detected ten times or more. The J gene is TRBJ2-7, the V gene TRBV28; TRBD2 agrees at 13 bases. The CDR3 runs 15 residues. J gave up 4 bases and V 5 bases, and 5 bases lay outside the gene matches. Germline CDR1 MDHEN, CDR2 SYDVKM. CDR3 sequence: CASSTGLAGDYEQYF. CDR3 bases: TGTGCCAGCAGTACAGGACTAGCGGGAGATTACGAGCAGTACTTC.

At least ten counts were recorded for this clonotype. This chain links TRBV28 with TRBJ1-2; D unresolved. The CDR3 runs 15 residues. Between the trimmed V and J ends, which lost 4 bases and 4 bases, there was a span of 16 bases. CDR1 and CDR2 from the germline V gene are MDHEN and SYDVKM. CDR3 sequence (DNA): TGTGCCAGCAGTTCCTCGGACGGGCGGATCTATGGCTACACCTTC. It translates to CASSSSDGRIYGYTF.